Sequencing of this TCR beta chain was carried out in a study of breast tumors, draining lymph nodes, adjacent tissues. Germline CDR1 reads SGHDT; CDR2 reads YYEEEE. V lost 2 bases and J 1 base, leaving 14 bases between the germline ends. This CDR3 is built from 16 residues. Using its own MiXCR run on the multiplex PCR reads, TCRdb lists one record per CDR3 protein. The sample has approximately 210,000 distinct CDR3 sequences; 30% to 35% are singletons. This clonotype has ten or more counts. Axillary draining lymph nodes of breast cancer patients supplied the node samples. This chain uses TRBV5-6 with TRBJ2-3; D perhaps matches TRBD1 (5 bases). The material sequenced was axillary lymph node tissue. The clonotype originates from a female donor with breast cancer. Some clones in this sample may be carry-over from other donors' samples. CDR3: CASSFARAYRTDTQYF. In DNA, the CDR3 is TGTGCCAGCAGCTTTGCCAGGGCCTACCGCACAGATACGCAGTATTTT.